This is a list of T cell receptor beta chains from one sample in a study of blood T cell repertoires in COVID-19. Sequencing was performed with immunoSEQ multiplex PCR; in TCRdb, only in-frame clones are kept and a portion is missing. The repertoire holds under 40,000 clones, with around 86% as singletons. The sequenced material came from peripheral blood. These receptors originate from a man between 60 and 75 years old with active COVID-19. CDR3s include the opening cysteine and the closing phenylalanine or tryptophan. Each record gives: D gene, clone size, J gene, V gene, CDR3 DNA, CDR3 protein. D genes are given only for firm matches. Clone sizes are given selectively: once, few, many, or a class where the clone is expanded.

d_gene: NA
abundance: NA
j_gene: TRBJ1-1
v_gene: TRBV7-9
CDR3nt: TGTGCCAGCAGCTTATCAGATGCGGTGTACGCTGAAGCTTTCTTT
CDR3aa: CASSLSDAVYAEAFF

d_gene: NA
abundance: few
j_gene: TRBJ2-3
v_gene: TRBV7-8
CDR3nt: TGTGCCAGCAGCCCCCACTCTAGCGTGGGCACAGATACGCAGTATTTT
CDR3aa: CASSPHSSVGTDTQYF

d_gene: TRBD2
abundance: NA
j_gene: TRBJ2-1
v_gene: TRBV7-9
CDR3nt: TGTGCCAGCAGCTTATCGGCTAGCGGGGGGCCTCGCAATGAGCAGTTCTTC
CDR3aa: CASSLSASGGPRNEQFF

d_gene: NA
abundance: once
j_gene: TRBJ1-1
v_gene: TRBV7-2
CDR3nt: TGTGCCAGCAGCTTAGGGCCGGGGAACACTGAAGCTTTCTTT
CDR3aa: CASSLGPGNTEAFF

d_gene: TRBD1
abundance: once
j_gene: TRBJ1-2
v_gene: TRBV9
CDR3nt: TGTGCCAGCAGCGTAGGAACAGGGGGCAACTATGGCTACACCTTC
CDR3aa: CASSVGTGGNYGYTF

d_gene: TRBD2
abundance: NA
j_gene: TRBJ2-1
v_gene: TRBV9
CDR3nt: TGTGCCAGCAGCGTAGGGTGGGCGGGGGAGGCCAATGAGCAGTTCTTC
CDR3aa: CASSVGWAGEANEQFF

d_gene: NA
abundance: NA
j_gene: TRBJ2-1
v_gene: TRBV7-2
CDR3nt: TGTGCCAGCAGCCGCCCAGGGGGCGGGAGGGCCGGCAATGAGCAGTTCTTC
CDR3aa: CASSRPGGGRAGNEQFF

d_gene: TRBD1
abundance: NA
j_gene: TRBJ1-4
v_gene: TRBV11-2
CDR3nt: TGTGCCAGCAGCTCCGGGACAGGGAGGAATGAAAAACTGTTTTTT
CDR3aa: CASSSGTGRNEKLFF

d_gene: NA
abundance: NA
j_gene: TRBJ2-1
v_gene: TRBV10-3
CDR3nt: TGTGCCATCAGTGAGGGTCAGCGATCGAGCAATGAGCAGTTCTTC
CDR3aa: CAISEGQRSSNEQFF

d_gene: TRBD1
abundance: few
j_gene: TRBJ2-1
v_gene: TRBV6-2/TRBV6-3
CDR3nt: TGTGCCAGCAGTTACTCGGGTTCCAGGGGGAATGAGCAGTTCTTC
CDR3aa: CASSYSGSRGNEQFF

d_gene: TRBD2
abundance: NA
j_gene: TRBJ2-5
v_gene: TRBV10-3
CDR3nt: TGTGCCACCAGTGAGAGGAACGGGAGGGAGACCCAGTACTTC
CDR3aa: CATSERNGRETQYF

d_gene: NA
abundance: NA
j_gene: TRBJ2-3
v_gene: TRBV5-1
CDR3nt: TGCGCCAGCAGCTTGGGCAGGGCCCGCACAGATACGCAGTATTTT
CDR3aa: CASSLGRARTDTQYF

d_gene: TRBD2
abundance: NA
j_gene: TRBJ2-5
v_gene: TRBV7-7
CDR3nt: TGTGCCAGCAGCTTAACCCCCGGGCGGGGGGTAGAGACCCAGTACTTC
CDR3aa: CASSLTPGRGVETQYF

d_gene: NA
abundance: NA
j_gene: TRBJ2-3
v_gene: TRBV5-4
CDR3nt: TGTGCCAGCAGCTTGAGGGGAGATACGCAGTATTTT
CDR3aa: CASSLRGDTQYF

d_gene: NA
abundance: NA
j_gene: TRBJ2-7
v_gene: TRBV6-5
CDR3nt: TGTGCCAGCAATCAGGGGTCCTTGAACTCCTACGAGCAGTACTTC
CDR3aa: CASNQGSLNSYEQYF

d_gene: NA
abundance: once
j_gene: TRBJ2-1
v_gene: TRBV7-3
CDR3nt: TGTGCCAGCAGCCGTGGGGGAGGAAAGTACAATGAGCAGTTCTTC
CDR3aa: CASSRGGGKYNEQFF

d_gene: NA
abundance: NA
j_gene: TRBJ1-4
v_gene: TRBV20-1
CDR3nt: TGCAGTGCTAGTGTTTTTGAGTTAGCGAAACTGTTTTTT
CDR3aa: CSASVFELAKLFF

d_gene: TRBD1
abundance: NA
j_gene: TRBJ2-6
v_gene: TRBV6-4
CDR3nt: TGTGCCAGCAGTGACGACAGGGCCGGGGCCAACGTCCTGACTTTC
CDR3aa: CASSDDRAGANVLTF

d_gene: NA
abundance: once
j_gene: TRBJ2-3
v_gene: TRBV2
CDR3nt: TGTGCCAGCGTTCTAGGGGGCACAGATACGCAGTATTTT
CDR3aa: CASVLGGTDTQYF

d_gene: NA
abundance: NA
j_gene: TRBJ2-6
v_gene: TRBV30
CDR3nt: TGTGCCCTGGGCTATTCTGGGGCCAACGTCCTGACTTTC
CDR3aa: CALGYSGANVLTF

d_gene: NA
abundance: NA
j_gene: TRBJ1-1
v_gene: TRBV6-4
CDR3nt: TGTGCCAGCAGTTCAACACAGGGGAACACTGAAGCTTTCTTT
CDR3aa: CASSSTQGNTEAFF

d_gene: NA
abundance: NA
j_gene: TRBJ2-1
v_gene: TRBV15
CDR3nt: TGTGCCACCAGCAGAGAAGAGGGCGGGGAATATAGCTCCTACAATGAGCAGTTCTTC
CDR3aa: CATSREEGGEYSSYNEQFF

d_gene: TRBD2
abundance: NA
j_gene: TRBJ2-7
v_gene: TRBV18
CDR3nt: TGTGCCAGCTCACCCGGGACTACCGAGCAGTACTTC
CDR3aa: CASSPGTTEQYF

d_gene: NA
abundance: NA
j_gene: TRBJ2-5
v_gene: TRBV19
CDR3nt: TGTGCCAGTAGTATCGACAGTCAAGAGACCCAGTACTTC
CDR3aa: CASSIDSQETQYF

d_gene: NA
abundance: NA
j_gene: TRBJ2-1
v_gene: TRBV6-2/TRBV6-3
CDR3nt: TGTGCCAGCAGTTGGGGCAAGCGACTGTGGGGCAATGAGCAGTTCTTC
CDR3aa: CASSWGKRLWGNEQFF

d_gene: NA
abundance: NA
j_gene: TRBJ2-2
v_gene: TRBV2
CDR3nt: TGTGCCAGCGAAGAGTCCGGGGAGCTGTTTTTT
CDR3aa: CASEESGELFF

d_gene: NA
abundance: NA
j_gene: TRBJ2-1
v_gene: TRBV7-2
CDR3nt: TGTGCCAGCAGCCAGTTTATGTGGAATGAGCAGTTCTTC
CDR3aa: CASSQFMWNEQFF

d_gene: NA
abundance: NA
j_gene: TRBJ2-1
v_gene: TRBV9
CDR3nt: TGTGCCAGCAGTGACCAACTATCCGGCAGGGGGGATGAGCAGTTCTTC
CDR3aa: CASSDQLSGRGDEQFF

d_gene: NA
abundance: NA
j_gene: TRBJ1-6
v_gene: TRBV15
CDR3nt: TGTGCCACCAGCATGGACAGAAATTCACCCCTCCACTTT
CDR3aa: CATSMDRNSPLHF

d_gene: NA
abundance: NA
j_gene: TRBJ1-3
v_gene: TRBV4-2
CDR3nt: TGTGCCAGCAGCCAAGAGGAAGGCGGGAGTGGCACCATATATTTT
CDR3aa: CASSQEEGGSGTIYF

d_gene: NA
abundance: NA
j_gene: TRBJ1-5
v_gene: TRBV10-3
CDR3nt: TGTGCCATCAGGGGACATGGGGGGGGTCAGCCCCAGCATTTT
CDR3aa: CAIRGHGGGQPQHF

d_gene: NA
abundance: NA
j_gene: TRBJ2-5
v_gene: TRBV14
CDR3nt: TGTGCCAGCAGCGCCCGGGACTGGGGGACCCAGTACTTC
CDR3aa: CASSARDWGTQYF

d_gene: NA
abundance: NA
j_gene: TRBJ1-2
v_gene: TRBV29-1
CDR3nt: TGCAGCGTTACAACCCAAATAGGCGGCGGCTACACCTTC
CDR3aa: CSVTTQIGGGYTF

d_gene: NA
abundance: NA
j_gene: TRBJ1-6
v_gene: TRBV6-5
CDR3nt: TGTGCCAGCAGGCGTGCCCGGGACACCCTCCACTTT
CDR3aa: CASRRARDTLHF

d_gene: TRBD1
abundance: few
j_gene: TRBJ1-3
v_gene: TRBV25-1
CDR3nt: TGTGCCAGCACCGGACAGGGGATAACCGGAAACACCATATATTTT
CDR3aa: CASTGQGITGNTIYF

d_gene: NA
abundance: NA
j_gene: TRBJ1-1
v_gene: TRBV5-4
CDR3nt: TGTGCCAGCAGCTTGGCCAGGGGAGCAGGGAACACTGAAGCTTTCTTT
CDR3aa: CASSLARGAGNTEAFF

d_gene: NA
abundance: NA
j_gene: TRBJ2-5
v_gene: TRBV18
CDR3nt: TGTGCCAGCTCACCCCAGGGACAAGAGACCCAGTACTTC
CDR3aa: CASSPQGQETQYF

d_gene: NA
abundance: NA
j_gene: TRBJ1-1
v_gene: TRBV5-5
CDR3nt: TGTGCCAGCAGACAGGAGGGAAACACTGAAGCTTTCTTT
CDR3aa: CASRQEGNTEAFF

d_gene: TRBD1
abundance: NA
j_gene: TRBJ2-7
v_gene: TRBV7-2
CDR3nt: TGTGCCAGCAGCTTGGACAGGGACGTCTTCCACGAGCAGTACTTC
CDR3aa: CASSLDRDVFHEQYF

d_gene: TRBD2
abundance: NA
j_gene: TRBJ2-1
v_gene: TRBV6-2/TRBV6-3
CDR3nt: TGTGCCAGCAGTTACCCCCCGGTGAAGCGGGGCTCGGTGGATGAGCAGTTCTTC
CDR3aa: CASSYPPVKRGSVDEQFF

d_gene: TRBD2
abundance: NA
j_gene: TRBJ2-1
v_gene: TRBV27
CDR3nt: TGTGCCAGCAGTTTCCCGACTAGCGGGAGGCCTAATGAGCAGTTCTTC
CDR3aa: CASSFPTSGRPNEQFF

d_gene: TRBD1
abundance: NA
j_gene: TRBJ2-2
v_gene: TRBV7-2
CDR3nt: TGTGCCAGCAGCTCCCGGGGAGGACAGGGGTACGGGGAGCTGTTTTTT
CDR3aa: CASSSRGGQGYGELFF

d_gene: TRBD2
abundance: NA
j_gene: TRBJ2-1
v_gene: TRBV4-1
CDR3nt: TGCGCCAGCAGCCAACGTTGGCTAGCGGGTTTGTATGAGCAGTTCTTC
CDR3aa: CASSQRWLAGLYEQFF

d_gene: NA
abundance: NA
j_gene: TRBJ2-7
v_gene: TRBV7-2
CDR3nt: TGTGCCAGCAGCTTAAGAGAGGTTTGGTACTTC
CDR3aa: CASSLREVWYF